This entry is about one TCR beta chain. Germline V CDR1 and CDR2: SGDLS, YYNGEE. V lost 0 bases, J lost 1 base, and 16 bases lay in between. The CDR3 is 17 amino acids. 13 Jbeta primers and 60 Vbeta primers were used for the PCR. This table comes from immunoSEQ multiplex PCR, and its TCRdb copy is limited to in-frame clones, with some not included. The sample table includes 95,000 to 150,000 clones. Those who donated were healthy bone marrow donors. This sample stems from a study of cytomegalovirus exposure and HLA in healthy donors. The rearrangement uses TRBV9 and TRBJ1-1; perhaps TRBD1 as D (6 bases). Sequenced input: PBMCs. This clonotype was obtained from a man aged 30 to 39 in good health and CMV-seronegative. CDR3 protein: CASSVEGGRVPNTEAFF. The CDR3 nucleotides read TGTGCCAGCAGCGTAGAGGGGGGGAGAGTACCGAACACTGAAGCTTTCTTT.